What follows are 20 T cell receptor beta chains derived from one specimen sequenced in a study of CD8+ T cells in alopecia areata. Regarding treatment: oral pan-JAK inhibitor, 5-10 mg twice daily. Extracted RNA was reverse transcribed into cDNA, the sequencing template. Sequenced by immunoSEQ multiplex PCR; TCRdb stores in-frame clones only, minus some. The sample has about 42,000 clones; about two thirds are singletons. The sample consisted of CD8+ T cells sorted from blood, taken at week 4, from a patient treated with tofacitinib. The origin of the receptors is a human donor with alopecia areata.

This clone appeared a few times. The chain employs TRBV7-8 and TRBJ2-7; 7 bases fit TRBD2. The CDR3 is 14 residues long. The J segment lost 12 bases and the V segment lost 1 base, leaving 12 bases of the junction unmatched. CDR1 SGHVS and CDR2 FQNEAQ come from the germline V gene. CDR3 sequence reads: CASSLERDGRVAYF. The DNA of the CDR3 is TGTGCCAGCAGCTTAGAGCGGGACGGTCGAGTTGCGTACTTC.

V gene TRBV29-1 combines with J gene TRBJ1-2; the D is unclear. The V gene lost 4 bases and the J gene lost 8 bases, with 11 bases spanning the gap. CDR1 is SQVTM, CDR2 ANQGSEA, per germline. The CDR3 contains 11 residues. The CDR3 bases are TGCAGCGTTGTGGTCTCGAAAGGCTACACCTTC. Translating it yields CSVVVSKGYTF.

The CDR3 nucleotides are TGCAGCGTTGTGGGTATGATGGACGGGGGGGAGACCCAGTACTTC. This gives the protein CSVVGMMDGGETQYF. The V gene is TRBV29-1, the J gene TRBJ2-5; the match to TRBD2 covers 7 bases. V was clipped by 4 bases and J by 5 bases; unmatched bases: 13. This CDR3 spans 15 amino acids. CDR1 SQVTM and CDR2 ANQGSEA come from the germline V gene.

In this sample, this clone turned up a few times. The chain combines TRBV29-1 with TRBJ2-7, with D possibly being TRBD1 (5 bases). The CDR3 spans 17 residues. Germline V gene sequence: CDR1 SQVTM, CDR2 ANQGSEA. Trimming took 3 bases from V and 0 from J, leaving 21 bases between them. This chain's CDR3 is CSVDPRSDSLSSYEQYF. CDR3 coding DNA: TGCAGCGTTGACCCCAGATCAGACAGCCTAAGCTCCTACGAGCAGTACTTC.

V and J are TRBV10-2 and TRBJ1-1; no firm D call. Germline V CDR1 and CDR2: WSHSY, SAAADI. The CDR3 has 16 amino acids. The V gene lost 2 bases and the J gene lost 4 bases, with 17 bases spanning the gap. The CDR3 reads CASSEPRPGQSTEAFF. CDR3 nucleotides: TGCGCCAGCAGTGAGCCCCGGCCGGGTCAAAGCACTGAAGCTTTCTTT.

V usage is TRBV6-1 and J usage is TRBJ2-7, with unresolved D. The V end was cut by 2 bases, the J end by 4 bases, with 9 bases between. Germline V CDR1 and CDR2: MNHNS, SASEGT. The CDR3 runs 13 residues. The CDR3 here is CASSEWSSYEQYF. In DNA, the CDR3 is TGTGCCAGCAGTGAATGGTCATCTTACGAGCAGTACTTC.

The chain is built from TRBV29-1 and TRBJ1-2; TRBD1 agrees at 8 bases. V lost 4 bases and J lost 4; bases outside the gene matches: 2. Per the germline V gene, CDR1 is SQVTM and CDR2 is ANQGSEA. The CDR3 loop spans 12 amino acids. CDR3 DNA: TGCAGCGTTGTAACAGGGGGCTATGGCTACACCTTC. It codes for CSVVTGGYGYTF. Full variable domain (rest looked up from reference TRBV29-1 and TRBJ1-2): SAVISQKPSRDICQRGTSLTIQCQVDSQVTMMFWYRQQPGQSLTLIATANQGSEATYESGFVIDKFPISRPNLTFSTLTVSNMSPEDSSIYLCSVVTGGYGYTFGSGTRLTVV.

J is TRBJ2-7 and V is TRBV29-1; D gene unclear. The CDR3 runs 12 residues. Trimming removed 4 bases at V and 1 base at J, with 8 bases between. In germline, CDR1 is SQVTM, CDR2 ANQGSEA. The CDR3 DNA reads TGCAGCGTTGGTGAGGAGTCCTACGAGCAGTACTTC. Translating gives CSVGEESYEQYF.

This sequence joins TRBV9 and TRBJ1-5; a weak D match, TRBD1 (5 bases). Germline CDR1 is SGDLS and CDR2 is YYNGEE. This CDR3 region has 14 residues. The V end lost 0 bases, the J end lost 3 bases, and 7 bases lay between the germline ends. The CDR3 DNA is TGTGCCAGCAGCGTAGGGGGGTCCAATCAGCCCCAGCATTTT. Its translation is CASSVGGSNQPQHF.

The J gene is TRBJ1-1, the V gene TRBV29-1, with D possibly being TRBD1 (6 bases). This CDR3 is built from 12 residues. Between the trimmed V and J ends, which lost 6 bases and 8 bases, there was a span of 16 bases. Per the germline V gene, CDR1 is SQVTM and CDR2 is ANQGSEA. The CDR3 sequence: CSVDLPTGEAFF. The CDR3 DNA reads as TGCAGCGTCGACCTCCCTACAGGGGAAGCTTTCTTT.

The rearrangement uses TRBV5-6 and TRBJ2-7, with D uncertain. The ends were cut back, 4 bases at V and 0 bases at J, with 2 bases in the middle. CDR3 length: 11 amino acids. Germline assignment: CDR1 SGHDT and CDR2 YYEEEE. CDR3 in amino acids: CASSNSYEQYF. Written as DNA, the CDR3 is TGTGCCAGCAGCAACTCCTACGAGCAGTACTTC.

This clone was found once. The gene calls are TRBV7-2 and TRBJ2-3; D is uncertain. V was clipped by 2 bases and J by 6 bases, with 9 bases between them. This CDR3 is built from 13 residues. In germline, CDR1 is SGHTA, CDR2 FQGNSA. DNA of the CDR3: TGTGCCAGCAGCTTAAACTCTCGGGATACGCAGTATTTT. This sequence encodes CASSLNSRDTQYF.

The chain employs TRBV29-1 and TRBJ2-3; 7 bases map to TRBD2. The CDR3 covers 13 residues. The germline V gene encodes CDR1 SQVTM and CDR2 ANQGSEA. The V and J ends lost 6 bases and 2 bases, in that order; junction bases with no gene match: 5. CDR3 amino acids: CSVDAGDTDTQYF. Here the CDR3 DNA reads TGCAGCGTCGATGCGGGGGACACAGATACGCAGTATTTT.

The CDR3 bases are TGTGCCAGCAACCTGGGGGGGGTTAATTCACCCCTCCACTTT. This gives the protein CASNLGGVNSPLHF. This chain joins TRBV11-2 and TRBJ1-6; tentative D call: TRBD1 (5 bases). V was trimmed by 7 bases and J by 6 bases, leaving 13 bases between them. Per the germline V gene, CDR1 is SGHAT and CDR2 is FQNNGV. The CDR3 spans 14 residues.

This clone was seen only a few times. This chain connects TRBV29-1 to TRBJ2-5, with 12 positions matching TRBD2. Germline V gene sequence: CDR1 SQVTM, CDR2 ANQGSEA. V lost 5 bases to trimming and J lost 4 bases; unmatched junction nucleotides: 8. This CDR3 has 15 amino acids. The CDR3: CSVPGTSGFGETQYF. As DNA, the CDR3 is TGCAGCGTTCCCGGGACTAGCGGGTTTGGAGAGACCCAGTACTTC. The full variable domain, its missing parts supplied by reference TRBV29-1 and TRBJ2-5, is SAVISQKPSRDICQRGTSLTIQCQVDSQVTMMFWYRQQPGQSLTLIATANQGSEATYESGFVIDKFPISRPNLTFSTLTVSNMSPEDSSIYLCSVPGTSGFGETQYFGPGTRLLVL.

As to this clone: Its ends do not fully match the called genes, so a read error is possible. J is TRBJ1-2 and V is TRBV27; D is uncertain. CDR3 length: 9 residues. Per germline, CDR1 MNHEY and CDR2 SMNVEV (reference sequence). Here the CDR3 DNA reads TGTGCCAGCAGTTATGGCTATACCTTC. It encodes CASSYGYTF.

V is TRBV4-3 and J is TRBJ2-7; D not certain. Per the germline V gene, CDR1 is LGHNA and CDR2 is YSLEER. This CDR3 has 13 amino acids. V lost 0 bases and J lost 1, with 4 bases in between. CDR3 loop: CASSQEVSYEQYF. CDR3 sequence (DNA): TGCGCCAGCAGCCAAGAAGTTTCCTACGAGCAGTACTTC.

The CDR3 DNA is TGTGCCAGTAGTCTGACAGTCTCCTACGAGCAGTACTTC. This sequence encodes CASSLTVSYEQYF. The chain couples TRBV19 to TRBJ2-7; perhaps TRBD1 as D (5 bases). The germline gives CDR1 LNHDA, CDR2 SQIVND (reference sequence). The CDR3 extends over 13 amino acids. V was cut by 5 bases and J by 0 bases, with 8 bases left in between.

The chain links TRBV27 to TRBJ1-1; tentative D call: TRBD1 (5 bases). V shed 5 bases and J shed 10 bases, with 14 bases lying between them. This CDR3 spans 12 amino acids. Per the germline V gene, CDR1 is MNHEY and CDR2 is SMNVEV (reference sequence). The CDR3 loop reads CASSPLVGGAFF. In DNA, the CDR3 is TGTGCCAGCAGTCCCCTTGTTGGGGGAGCTTTCTTT.

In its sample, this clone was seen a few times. The CDR3 nucleotides read TGTGCCAGCAGTTACTTGACAGGCGTTAACTATGGCTACACCTTC. Residues: CASSYLTGVNYGYTF. The chain recombines TRBV6-6 with TRBJ1-2; possible D gene TRBD1, 6 bases. The CDR3 has 15 amino acids. Deletions cut 1 base from V and 1 base from J, with 10 bases between. CDR1 is MNHNY, CDR2 SVGAGI, per germline (reference sequence).